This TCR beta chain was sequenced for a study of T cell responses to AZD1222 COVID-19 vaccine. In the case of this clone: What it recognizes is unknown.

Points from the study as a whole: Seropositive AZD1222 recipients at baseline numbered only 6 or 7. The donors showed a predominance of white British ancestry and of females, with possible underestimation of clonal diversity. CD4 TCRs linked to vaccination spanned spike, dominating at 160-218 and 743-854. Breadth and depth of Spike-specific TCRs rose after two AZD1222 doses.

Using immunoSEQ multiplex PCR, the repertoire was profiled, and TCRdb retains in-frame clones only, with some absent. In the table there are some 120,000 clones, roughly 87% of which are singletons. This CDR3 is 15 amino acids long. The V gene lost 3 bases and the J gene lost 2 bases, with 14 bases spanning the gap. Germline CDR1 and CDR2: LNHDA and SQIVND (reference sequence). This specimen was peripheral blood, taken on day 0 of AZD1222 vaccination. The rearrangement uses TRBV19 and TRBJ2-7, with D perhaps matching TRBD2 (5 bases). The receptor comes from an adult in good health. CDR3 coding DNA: TGTGCCAGTAGTATCCTAGGCGGGTCGACCTACGAGCAGTACTTC. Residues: CASSILGGSTYEQYF. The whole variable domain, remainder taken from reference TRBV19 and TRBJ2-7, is DGGITQSPKYLFRKEGQNVTLSCEQNLNHDAMYWYRQDPGQGLRLIYYSQIVNDFQKGDIAEGYSVSREKKESFPLTVTSAQKNPTAFYLCASSILGGSTYEQYFGPGTRLTVT.